These 28 T cell receptor beta chains were all obtained from the same sample, sequenced in a study of early stage breast cancer tumors. Sequenced by immunoSEQ multiplex PCR; TCRdb stores in-frame clones only, minus some. The repertoire holds 32,000 or so clones, around 70% seen once, with roughly 33% in the top ten. The specimen sequenced was blood. These receptors all stem from a person between 50 and 60 years old with breast cancer.

The CDR3 spells CAWSRPAEANEQFF. The CDR3 DNA reads TGTGCCTGGAGTCGACCCGCGGAGGCCAATGAGCAGTTCTTC. J is TRBJ2-1 and V is TRBV30; D is perhaps TRBD2 (5 bases). CDR3 length: 14 residues. Trimming took 2 bases from V and 6 from J, leaving 14 bases between them. Germline CDR1 and CDR2: GTSNPN and SVGIG (reference sequence).

This clone has only one observation. The V and J genes are TRBV19 and TRBJ2-7; D might be TRBD1 (6 bases). Germline V gene lookup returns CDR1 LNHDA and CDR2 SQIVND (reference sequence). The V gene lost 5 bases and the J gene lost 2 bases, with 19 bases spanning the gap. The CDR3 runs to 16 residues. Here the CDR3 reads CASSLSTSGATYEQYF. The CDR3 nucleotides are TGTGCCAGTAGTCTCTCCACTTCAGGGGCAACCTACGAGCAGTACTTC.

This clone was found a few times. V gene TRBV4-2 combines with J gene TRBJ1-4; D possibly corresponds to TRBD1 (5 bases). This CDR3 is built from 14 residues. V was clipped by 0 bases and J by 10 bases, with 12 bases between them. Looked up from germline, CDR1 is LGHNA and CDR2 is YNFKEQ. CDR3 sequence reads: CASSQESQGGKLFF. CDR3 DNA sequence: TGTGCCAGCAGCCAAGAGTCGCAGGGCGGAAAACTGTTTTTT.

Here the CDR3 reads CASSDGTGLTDTQYF. The DNA of the CDR3 is TGTGCCAGCAGTGATGGGACAGGGTTAACAGATACGCAGTATTTT. The rearrangement links TRBV2 to TRBJ2-3, with TRBD1 matching 9 bases. V lost 3 bases, J lost 3 bases, and 4 bases stayed unmatched. From germline, CDR1 is SNHLY and CDR2 FYNNEI. The length of the CDR3 is 15 residues.

This sequence joins TRBV7-2 and TRBJ2-7; D is undetermined. Trimming removed 1 base at V and 2 bases at J, with 6 bases between. Looked up from germline, CDR1 is SGHTA and CDR2 is FQGNSA. The CDR3 spans 13 residues. CDR3 protein: CASSLVFAYEQYF. For the CDR3, the DNA is TGTGCCAGCAGCTTAGTTTTCGCCTACGAGCAGTACTTC.

This chain links TRBV19 with TRBJ1-2; 7 nucleotides match TRBD1. The germline CDR1 and CDR2 sequences are LNHDA and SQIVND (reference sequence). V gave up 5 bases and J gave up 4 bases; unmatched junction bases: 7. This CDR3 comprises 14 residues. CDR3 DNA sequence: TGTGCCAGTAGTTTACAGGGGTCTACCTATGGCTACACCTTC. Translated: CASSLQGSTYGYTF.

The chain recombines TRBV4-2 with TRBJ1-1; a possible D gene is TRBD1 (5 bases). This CDR3 spans 15 amino acids. V was cut by 0 bases and J by 4 bases, with 12 bases left in between. Germline V gene sequence: CDR1 LGHNA, CDR2 YNFKEQ. The CDR3 is CASSQDPDSPTEAFF. Here the CDR3 DNA reads TGTGCCAGCAGCCAAGATCCCGACAGCCCCACTGAAGCTTTCTTT.

This chain connects TRBV6-5 to TRBJ2-1; tentatively, D is TRBD2 (5 bases). Germline V lookup: CDR1 MNHEY, CDR2 SVGAGI. V was trimmed by 4 bases and J by 4 bases, leaving 17 bases between them. This CDR3 spans 16 amino acids. The CDR3 region is CASSLRVGGSYNEQFF. CDR3 bases: TGTGCCAGCAGTTTGCGAGTAGGAGGATCTTACAATGAGCAGTTCTTC.

This chain links TRBV13 with TRBJ2-1; TRBD2 might be the D (6 bases). Germline V gene sequence: CDR1 PRHDT, CDR2 FYEKMQ (reference sequence). The CDR3 is 12 amino acids. Trimming removed 5 bases at V and 10 bases at J, with 12 bases between. The CDR3 region has the DNA TGTGCCAGCAGCCTGGGACTTCAAGAGCAGTTCTTC. It specifies CASSLGLQEQFF.

The rearrangement uses TRBV18 and TRBJ1-4; TRBD1 might be the D (5 bases). The CDR3 consists of 15 residues. With 1 base removed from V and 4 bases from J, the gap between germline ends came to 10 bases. Germline CDR1 is KGHSH and CDR2 is LQKENI. CDR3 DNA: TGTGCCAGCTCACCACAGCAGGGAGATAATGAAAAACTGTTTTTT. This translates into CASSPQQGDNEKLFF.

The V call is TRBV7-8, the J call TRBJ2-5, with unresolved D. Trimming removed 1 base at V and 5 bases at J, with 8 bases between. Germline-derived CDR1 and CDR2 are SGHVS and FQNEAQ. The CDR3 is made up of 13 amino acids. CDR3 coding DNA: TGTGCCAGCAGCTTAGGGGTCGGGGAGACCCAGTACTTC. Translating it yields CASSLGVGETQYF.

The CDR3 DNA reads as TGTGCCAGCTCACAGGGACTAGCGGGCACAGATACGCAGTATTTT. Residues: CASSQGLAGTDTQYF. The chain has TRBV18 and TRBJ2-3; 11 bases are shared with TRBD2. CDR3 length equals 15 residues. The germline gives CDR1 KGHSH, CDR2 LQKENI. The trim removed 4 bases at V and 1 base at J, leaving 1 base unmatched. The variable domain in full, with the rest retrieved from reference TRBV18 and TRBJ2-3, is NAGVMQNPRHLVRRRGQEARLRCSPMKGHSHVYWYRQLPEEGLKFMVYLQKENIIDESGMPKERFSAEFPKEGPSILRIQQVVRGDSAAYFCASSQGLAGTDTQYFGPGTRLTVL.

The rearrangement uses TRBV21-1 and TRBJ2-7; the listed D gene, TRBD1, was not tested against the DNA. TRBV21-1 represents a pseudogene. The CDR3 has 16 residues. The CDR3 coding sequence is TGTGCCAGCAGCAGCCGGGTGGGACAGCCCACCTACGAGCAGTACTTC. It encodes CASSSRVGQPTYEQYF.

The chain has TRBV2 and TRBJ2-3; D could derive from TRBD1 or TRBD2 (5 bases each). Germline assignment: CDR1 SNHLY and CDR2 FYNNEI. Trimming removed 3 bases at V and 3 bases at J, with 13 bases between. The CDR3 sequence is 15 residues long. CDR3 region: CASSEGDRGTDTQYF. The CDR3, as DNA: TGTGCCAGCAGTGAGGGGGACCGAGGAACAGATACGCAGTATTTT.

This rearrangement joins TRBV27 to TRBJ1-1; TRBD1 agrees at 11 bases. The J segment lost 0 bases and the V segment lost 5 bases, leaving 8 bases of the junction unmatched. The CDR3 has 17 residues. Germline V gene lookup returns CDR1 MNHEY and CDR2 SMNVEV (reference sequence). DNA of the CDR3: TGTGCCAGCAGTCCATATAGGACAGGGGGCGTGAACACTGAAGCTTTCTTT. Protein: CASSPYRTGGVNTEAFF.

The gene calls are TRBV5-6 and TRBJ2-1; D possibly matches TRBD1 or TRBD2 (5 bases each). Germline V gives CDR1 SGHDT, CDR2 YYEEEE. The V gene lost 0 bases and the J gene lost 13 bases, with 11 bases spanning the gap. This CDR3 spans 12 amino acids. CDR3 nucleotide sequence: TGTGCCAGCAGCTTGGGGGACCCGGACCAGTTCTTC. Translated: CASSLGDPDQFF.

This clone was detected once. The CDR3 protein is CASSFGSSRTDTQYF. CDR3 nucleotides: TGTGCCAGCAGTTTCGGTTCCTCACGCACAGATACGCAGTATTTT. The chain employs TRBV27 and TRBJ2-3; D gene ambiguous. CDR1 MNHEY and CDR2 SMNVEV come from the germline V gene (reference sequence). V lost 3 bases and J lost 1, with 11 bases in between. This CDR3 contains 15 residues.

The chain links TRBV18 to TRBJ2-3; 12 nucleotides line up with TRBD1. V trimming: 0 bases; J trimming: 7 bases; junction bases outside the gene matches: 5. Germline V gene data show CDR1 as KGHSH and CDR2 as LQKENI. This CDR3 comprises 16 residues. The DNA for the CDR3 is TGTGCCAGCTCACCACCGGGACAGGGGGCAGTAAATACGCAGTATTTT. Its translation: CASSPPGQGAVNTQYF.

Written as DNA, the CDR3 is TGTGCCAGCAGCTTGGCAGCTAGCGGGAGGGGAGAGACCCAGTACTTC. As protein: CASSLAASGRGETQYF. V usage is TRBV5-6 and J usage is TRBJ2-5, with 12 bases aligning to TRBD2. The CDR3 has 16 residues. V lost 0 bases to trimming and J lost 4 bases; unmatched junction nucleotides: 4. The germline V gene has CDR1 SGHDT and CDR2 YYEEEE. Based on the CDR3 plus reference TRBV5-6 and TRBJ2-5, the full variable domain is DAGVTQSPTHLIKTRGQQVTLRCSPKSGHDTVSWYQQALGQGPQFIFQYYEEEERQRGNFPDRFSGHQFPNYSSELNVNALLLGDSALYLCASSLAASGRGETQYFGPGTRLLVL.

V and J are TRBV6-5 and TRBJ2-1; tentative D call: TRBD2 (5 bases). The CDR3 has 16 residues. The germline gives CDR1 MNHEY, CDR2 SVGAGI. The germline V and J ends were trimmed by 2 bases and 0 bases, with 11 bases remaining between them. The CDR3 loop reads CASSYISSGSYNEQFF. The CDR3 DNA follows: TGTGCCAGCAGTTACATATCCAGCGGCTCCTACAATGAGCAGTTCTTC.

This rearrangement joins TRBV4-1 to TRBJ2-7, with 7 bases that match TRBD2. V was pared by 0 bases and J by 4 bases, with 6 bases of the junction left unmatched. The CDR3 loop spans 15 amino acids. Germline V gives CDR1 MGHRA, CDR2 YSYEKL. The CDR3 DNA reads as TGCGCCAGCAGCCAAGATGCCGCGGGAGATTACGAGCAGTACTTC. Its protein is CASSQDAAGDYEQYF.

V gene TRBV19 combines with J gene TRBJ1-5; tentatively, D is TRBD1 (5 bases). Germline loops: CDR1 LNHDA, CDR2 SQIVND (reference sequence). This CDR3 region has 15 residues. The germline V and J ends were trimmed by 3 bases and 0 bases, with 9 bases remaining between them. CDR3: CASSITGYSNQPQHF. Here the CDR3 DNA reads TGTGCCAGTAGTATTACAGGTTATAGCAATCAGCCCCAGCATTTT.

The chain couples TRBV7-8 to TRBJ2-7; 10 nucleotides line up with TRBD2. CDR3 length equals 14 residues. Germline assignment: CDR1 SGHVS and CDR2 FQNEAQ. Losses at the gene ends were 5 bases for V and 3 bases for J; bases not matched to a gene: 4. The CDR3 is CASSTPSGSYEQYF. In DNA, the CDR3 is TGTGCCAGCAGCACCCCTAGCGGGAGCTACGAGCAGTACTTC.

Only a few counts were recorded for this clone. The genes are TRBV11-2 and TRBJ2-1, with TRBD2 matching over 10 bases. Per germline, CDR1 SGHAT and CDR2 FQNNGV. This CDR3 contains 18 residues. V shed 5 bases, J shed 4 bases, and the junction held 14 bases outside the gene matches. CDR3 residues: CASSARLAGTPPYNEQFF. The CDR3 DNA is TGTGCCAGCAGCGCTCGACTAGCGGGCACCCCACCATACAATGAGCAGTTCTTC.

The chain uses TRBV2 and TRBJ1-2; TRBD1 agrees at 7 bases. The J segment lost 4 bases and the V segment lost 4 bases, leaving 6 bases of the junction unmatched. The CDR3 is made up of 14 amino acids. Looked up from germline, CDR1 is SNHLY and CDR2 is FYNNEI. CDR3 bases: TGTGCCAGCAGTGCACAGGGGCCTGGCTATGGCTACACCTTC. This gives the protein CASSAQGPGYGYTF.

V usage is TRBV10-3 and J usage is TRBJ2-7; a weak D match, TRBD2 (6 bases). In germline, CDR1 is ENHRY, CDR2 SYGVKD. V shed 5 bases and J shed 3 bases, with 17 bases lying between them. The CDR3 is 15 amino acids. The CDR3 loop is CAISTSIGTVYEQYF. Written as DNA, the CDR3 is TGTGCCATCAGTACTTCCATCGGGACTGTCTACGAGCAGTACTTC.

This rearrangement joins TRBV18 to TRBJ2-1; TRBD2 agrees at 12 bases. Germline V gives CDR1 KGHSH, CDR2 LQKENI. Trimming removed 6 bases from V and 5 bases from J; junction bases left unmatched: 5. The CDR3 is 15 amino acids. CDR3: CASSTRTSGNNEQFF. The CDR3 DNA follows: TGTGCCAGCTCTACCAGGACTAGCGGGAACAATGAGCAGTTCTTC.

The chain combines TRBV4-2 with TRBJ2-1; 12 bases fit TRBD2. The CDR3 length is 17 residues. Trimming at V came to 1 base and at J to 4 bases, leaving 5 bases not matched to a gene. Looked up from germline, CDR1 is LGHNA and CDR2 is YNFKEQ. The CDR3, as DNA: TGTGCCAGCAGCCAAGTCCTAGCGGGAGGGCGTTACAATGAGCAGTTCTTC. Protein product: CASSQVLAGGRYNEQFF.